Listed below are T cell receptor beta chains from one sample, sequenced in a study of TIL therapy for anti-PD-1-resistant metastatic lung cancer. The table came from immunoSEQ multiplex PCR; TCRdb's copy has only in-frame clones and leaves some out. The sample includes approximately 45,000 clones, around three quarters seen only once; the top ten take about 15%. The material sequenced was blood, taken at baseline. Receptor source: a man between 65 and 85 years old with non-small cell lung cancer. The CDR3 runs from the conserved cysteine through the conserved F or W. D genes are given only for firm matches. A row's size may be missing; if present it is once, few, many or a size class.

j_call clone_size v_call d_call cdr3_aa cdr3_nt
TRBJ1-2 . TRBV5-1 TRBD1 CASSPGQGYGYTF TGCGCCAGCAGCCCGGGACAGGGTTATGGCTACACCTTC
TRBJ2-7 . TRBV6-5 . CASSVVVEQYF TGTGCCAGCAGTGTTGTAGTCGAGCAGTACTTC
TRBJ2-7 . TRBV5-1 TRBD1 CASSTTGGQHEQYF TGCGCCAGCAGCACCACAGGGGGCCAACACGAGCAGTACTTC
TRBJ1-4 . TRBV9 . CASSDDGTSNEKLFF TGTGCCAGCAGCGACGACGGGACCTCAAATGAAAAACTGTTTTTT
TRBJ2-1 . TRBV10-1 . CASRLGTSEGDEQFF TGCGCCAGCAGACTCGGGACCTCCGAAGGCGATGAGCAGTTCTTC
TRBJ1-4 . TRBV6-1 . CASSGGPLLGEKLFF TGTGCCAGCAGCGGGGGACCCCTCTTGGGTGAAAAACTGTTTTTT
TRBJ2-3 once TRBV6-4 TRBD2 CASSPGLAGGGDTQYF TGTGCCAGCAGCCCCGGACTAGCGGGAGGAGGGGATACGCAGTATTTT
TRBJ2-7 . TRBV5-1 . CASSPTDRSYEQYF TGCGCCAGCAGCCCAACGGACCGTTCCTACGAGCAGTACTTC
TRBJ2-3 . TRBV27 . CASSLTSLGPTDTQYF TGTGCCAGCAGTTTAACCTCTTTGGGACCCACAGATACGCAGTATTTT
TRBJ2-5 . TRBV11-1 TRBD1 CASSLDRGLSETQYF TGTGCCAGCAGCCTCGACAGGGGGCTGTCAGAGACCCAGTACTTC
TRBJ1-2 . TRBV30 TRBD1 CAWSAFDRAFYGYTF TGTGCCTGGAGTGCCTTCGACAGGGCCTTCTATGGCTACACCTTC
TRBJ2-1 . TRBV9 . CASSPPFRDTIYNEQFF TGTGCCAGCAGCCCCCCCTTCCGGGACACCATCTACAATGAGCAGTTCTTC
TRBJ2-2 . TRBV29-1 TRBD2 CSVGAGNTGELFF TGCAGCGTTGGAGCGGGAAACACCGGGGAGCTGTTTTTT
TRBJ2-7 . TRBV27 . CASSSLYEQYF TGTGCCAGCAGTTCTCTCTACGAGCAGTACTTC
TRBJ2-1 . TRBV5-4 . CASSPGVLALTDEQFF TGTGCCAGCAGCCCTGGAGTTTTAGCACTCACCGATGAGCAGTTCTTC
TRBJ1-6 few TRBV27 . CASSPGDAFTSPLHF TGTGCCAGCAGTCCCGGGGACGCTTTCACTTCACCCCTCCACTTT
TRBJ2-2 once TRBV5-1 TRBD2 CASSLGGAGLANTGELFF TGCGCCAGCAGCTTGGGAGGAGCGGGACTTGCGAACACCGGGGAGCTGTTTTTT
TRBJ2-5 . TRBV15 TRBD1 CATSRGTGGETQYF TGTGCCACCAGCAGGGGAACAGGGGGAGAGACCCAGTACTTC
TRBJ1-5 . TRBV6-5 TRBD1 CASSLDRTQPQHF TGTGCCAGCAGTTTGGACAGGACGCAGCCCCAGCATTTT
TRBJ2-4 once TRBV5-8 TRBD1 CASERGRFDKNIQYF TGTGCCAGTGAAAGGGGGCGGTTCGACAAAAACATTCAGTACTTC
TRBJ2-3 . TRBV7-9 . CASSLVGVATDTQYF TGTGCCAGCAGCTTAGTAGGAGTTGCCACAGATACGCAGTATTTT
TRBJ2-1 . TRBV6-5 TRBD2 CASHPGGTWDEQFF TGTGCCAGCCACCCGGGGGGGACTTGGGATGAGCAGTTCTTC